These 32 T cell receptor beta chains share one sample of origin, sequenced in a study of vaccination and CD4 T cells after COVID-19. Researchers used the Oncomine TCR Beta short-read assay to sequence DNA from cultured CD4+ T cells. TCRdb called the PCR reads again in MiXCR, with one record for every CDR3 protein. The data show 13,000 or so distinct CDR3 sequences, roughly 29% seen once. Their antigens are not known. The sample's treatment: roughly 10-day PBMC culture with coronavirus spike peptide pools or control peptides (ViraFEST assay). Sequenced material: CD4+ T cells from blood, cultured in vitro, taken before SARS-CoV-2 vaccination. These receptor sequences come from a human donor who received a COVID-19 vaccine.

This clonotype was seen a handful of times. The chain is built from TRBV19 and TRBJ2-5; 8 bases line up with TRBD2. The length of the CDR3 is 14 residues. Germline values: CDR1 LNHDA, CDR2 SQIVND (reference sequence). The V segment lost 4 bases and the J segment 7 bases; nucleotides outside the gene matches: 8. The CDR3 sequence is CASSTASGRRTQYF. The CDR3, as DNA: TGTGCCAGTAGTACGGCTAGCGGGCGGAGGACCCAGTACTTC. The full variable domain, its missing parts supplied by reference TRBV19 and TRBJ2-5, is DGGITQSPKYLFRKEGQNVTLSCEQNLNHDAMYWYRQDPGQGLRLIYYSQIVNDFQKGDIAEGYSVSREKKESFPLTVTSAQKNPTAFYLCASSTASGRRTQYFGPGTRLLVL.

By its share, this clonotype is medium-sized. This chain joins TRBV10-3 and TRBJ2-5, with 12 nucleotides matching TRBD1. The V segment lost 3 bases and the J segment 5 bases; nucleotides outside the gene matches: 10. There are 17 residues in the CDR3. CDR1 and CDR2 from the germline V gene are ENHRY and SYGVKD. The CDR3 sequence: CAISDNQGTGGTETQYF. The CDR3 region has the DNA TGTGCCATCAGTGACAACCAAGGGACAGGGGGCACGGAGACCCAGTACTTC.

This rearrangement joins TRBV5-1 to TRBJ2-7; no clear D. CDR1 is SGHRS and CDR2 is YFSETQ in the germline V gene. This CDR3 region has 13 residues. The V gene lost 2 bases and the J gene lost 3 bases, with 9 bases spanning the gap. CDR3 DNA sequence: TGCGCCAGCAGCTTAGGATTTGACTACGAGCAGTACTTC. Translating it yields CASSLGFDYEQYF. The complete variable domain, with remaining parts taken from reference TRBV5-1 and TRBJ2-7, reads KAGVTQTPRYLIKTRGQQVTLSCSPISGHRSVSWYQQTPGQGLQFLFEYFSETQRNKGNFPGRFSGRQFSNSRSEMNVSTLELGDSALYLCASSLGFDYEQYFGPGTRLTVT.

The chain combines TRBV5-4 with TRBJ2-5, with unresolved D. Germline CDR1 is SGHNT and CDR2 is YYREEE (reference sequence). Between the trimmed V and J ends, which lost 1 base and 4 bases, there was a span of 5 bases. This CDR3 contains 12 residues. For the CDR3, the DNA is TGTGCCAGCAGCTTGTTCCCAGAGACCCAGTACTTC. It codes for CASSLFPETQYF.

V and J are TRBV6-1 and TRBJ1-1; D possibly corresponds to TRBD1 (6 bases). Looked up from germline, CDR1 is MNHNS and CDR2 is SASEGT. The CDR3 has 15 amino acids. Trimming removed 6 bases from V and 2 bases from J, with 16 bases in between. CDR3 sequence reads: CASRRRGTLNTEAFF. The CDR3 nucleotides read TGTGCCAGCAGAAGGCGAGGGACACTTAACACTGAAGCTTTCTTT.

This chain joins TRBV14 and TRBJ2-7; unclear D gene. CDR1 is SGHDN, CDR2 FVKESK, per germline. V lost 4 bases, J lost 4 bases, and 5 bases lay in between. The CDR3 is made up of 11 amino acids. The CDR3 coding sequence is TGTGCCAGCAGCCGGGAATACGAGCAGTACTTC. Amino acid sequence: CASSREYEQYF.

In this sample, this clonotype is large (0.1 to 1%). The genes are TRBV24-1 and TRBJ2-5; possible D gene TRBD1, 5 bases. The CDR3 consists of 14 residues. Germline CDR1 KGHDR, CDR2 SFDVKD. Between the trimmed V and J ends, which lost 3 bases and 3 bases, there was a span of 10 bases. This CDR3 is CATSDPTVKETQYF. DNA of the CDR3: TGTGCCACCAGTGATCCGACAGTTAAAGAGACCCAGTACTTC.

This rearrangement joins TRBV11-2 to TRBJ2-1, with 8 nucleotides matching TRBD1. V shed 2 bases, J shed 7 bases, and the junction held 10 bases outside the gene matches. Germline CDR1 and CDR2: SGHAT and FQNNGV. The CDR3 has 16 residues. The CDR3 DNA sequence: TGTGCCAGCAGCTTACGTCCGGGACAGGCACTAAATGAGCAGTTCTTC. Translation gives CASSLRPGQALNEQFF.

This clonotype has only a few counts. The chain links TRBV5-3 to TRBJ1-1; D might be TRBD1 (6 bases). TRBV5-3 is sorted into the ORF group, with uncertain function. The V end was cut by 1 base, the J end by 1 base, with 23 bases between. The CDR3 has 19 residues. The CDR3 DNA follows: TGTGCCAGAAGCTTGTGTTGGGTAAAAGAGACAGGCTCGAACACTGAAGCTTTCTTT. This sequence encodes CARSLCWVKETGSNTEAFF.

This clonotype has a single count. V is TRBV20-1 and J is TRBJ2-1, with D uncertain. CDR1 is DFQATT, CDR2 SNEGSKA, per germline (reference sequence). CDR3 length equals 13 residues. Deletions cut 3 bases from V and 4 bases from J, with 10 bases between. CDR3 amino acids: CSASGTEYNEQFF. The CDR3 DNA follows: TGCAGTGCTAGCGGTACGGAGTACAATGAGCAGTTCTTC.

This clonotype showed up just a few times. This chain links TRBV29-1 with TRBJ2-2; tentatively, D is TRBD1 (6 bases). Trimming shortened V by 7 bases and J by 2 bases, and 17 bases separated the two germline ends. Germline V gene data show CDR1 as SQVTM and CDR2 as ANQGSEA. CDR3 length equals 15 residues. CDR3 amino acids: CSAHGGTPNTGELFF. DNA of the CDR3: TGCAGCGCCCACGGTGGGACACCTAACACCGGGGAGCTGTTTTTT.

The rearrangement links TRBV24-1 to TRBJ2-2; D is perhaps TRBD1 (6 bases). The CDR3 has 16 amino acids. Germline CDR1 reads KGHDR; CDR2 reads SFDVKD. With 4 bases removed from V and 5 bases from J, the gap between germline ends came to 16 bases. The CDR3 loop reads CATSDPNRVRTGELFF. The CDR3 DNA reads TGTGCCACCAGTGACCCCAACAGGGTTAGGACCGGGGAGCTGTTTTTT.

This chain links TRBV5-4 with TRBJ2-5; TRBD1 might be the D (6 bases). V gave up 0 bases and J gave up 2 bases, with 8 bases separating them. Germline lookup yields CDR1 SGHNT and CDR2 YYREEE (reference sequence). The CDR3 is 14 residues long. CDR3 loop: CASSLGRGQETQYF. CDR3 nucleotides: TGTGCCAGCAGCTTGGGTAGGGGGCAAGAGACCCAGTACTTC.

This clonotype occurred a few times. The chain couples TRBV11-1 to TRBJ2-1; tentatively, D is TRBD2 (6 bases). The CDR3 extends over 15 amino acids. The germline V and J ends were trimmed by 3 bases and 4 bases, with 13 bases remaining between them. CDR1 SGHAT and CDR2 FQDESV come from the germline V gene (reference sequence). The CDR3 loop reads CASSLVAGRYNEQFF. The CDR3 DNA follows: TGTGCCAGCAGCTTGGTCGCGGGGCGTTACAATGAGCAGTTCTTC.

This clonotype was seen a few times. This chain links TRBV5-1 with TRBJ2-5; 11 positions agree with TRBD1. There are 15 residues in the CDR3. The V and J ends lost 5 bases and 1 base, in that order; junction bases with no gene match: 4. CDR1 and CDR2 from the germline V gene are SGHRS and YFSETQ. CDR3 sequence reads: CASRTGTGGQETQYF. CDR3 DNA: TGCGCCAGCAGAACCGGGACAGGGGGCCAAGAGACCCAGTACTTC.

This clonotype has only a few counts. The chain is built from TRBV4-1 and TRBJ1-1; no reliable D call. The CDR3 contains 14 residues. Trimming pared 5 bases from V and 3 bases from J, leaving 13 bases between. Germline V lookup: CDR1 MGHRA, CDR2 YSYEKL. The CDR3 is CASSTPLRDTEAFF. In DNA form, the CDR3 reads TGCGCCAGCAGCACACCCCTTAGGGACACTGAAGCTTTCTTT.

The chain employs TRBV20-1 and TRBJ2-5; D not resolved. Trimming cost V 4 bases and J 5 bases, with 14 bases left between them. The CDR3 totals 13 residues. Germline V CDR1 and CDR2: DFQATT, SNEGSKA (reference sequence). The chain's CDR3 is CSAMGSRGETQYF. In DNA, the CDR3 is TGCAGTGCTATGGGTAGCCGTGGGGAGACCCAGTACTTC.

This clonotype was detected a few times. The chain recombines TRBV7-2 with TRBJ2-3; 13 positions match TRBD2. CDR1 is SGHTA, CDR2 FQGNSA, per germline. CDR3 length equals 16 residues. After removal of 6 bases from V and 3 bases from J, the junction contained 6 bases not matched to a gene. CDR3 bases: TGTGCCAGCAGTCCACTAGCGGGGGGGATTACAGATACGCAGTATTTT. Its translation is CASSPLAGGITDTQYF.

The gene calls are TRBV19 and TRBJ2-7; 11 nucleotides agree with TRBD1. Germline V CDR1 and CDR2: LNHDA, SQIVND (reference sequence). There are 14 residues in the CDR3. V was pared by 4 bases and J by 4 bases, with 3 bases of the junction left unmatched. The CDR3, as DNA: TGTGCCAGTAGTACCGGGACAGGGGGTTACGAGCAGTACTTC. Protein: CASSTGTGGYEQYF.

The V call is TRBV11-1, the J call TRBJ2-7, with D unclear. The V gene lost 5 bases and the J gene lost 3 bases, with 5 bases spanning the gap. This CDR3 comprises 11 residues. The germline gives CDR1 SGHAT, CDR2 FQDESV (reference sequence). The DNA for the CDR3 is TGTGCCAGCAGCAAGATCTACGAGCAGTACTTC. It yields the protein CASSKIYEQYF.

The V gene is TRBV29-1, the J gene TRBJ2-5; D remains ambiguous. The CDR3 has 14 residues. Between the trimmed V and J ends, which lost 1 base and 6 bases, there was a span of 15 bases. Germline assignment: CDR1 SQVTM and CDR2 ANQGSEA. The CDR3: CSVEVHTRHQTQYF. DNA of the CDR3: TGCAGCGTTGAAGTTCACACCCGGCACCAGACCCAGTACTTC.

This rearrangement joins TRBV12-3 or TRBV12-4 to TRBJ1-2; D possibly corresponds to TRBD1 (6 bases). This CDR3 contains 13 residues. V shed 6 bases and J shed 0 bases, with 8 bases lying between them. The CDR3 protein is CASSWTANYGYTF. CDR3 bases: TGTGCCAGCAGCTGGACAGCTAACTATGGCTACACCTTC.

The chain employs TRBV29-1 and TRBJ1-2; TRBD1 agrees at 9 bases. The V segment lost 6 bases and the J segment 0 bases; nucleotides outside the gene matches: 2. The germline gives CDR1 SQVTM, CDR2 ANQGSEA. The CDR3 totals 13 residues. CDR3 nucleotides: TGCAGCGTCACAGGGGGCTCTAACTATGGCTACACCTTC. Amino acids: CSVTGGSNYGYTF.

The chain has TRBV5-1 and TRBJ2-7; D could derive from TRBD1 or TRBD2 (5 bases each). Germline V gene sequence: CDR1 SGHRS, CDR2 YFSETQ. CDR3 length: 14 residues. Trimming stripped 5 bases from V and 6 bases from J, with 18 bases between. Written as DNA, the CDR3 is TGCGCCAGCAGTCCTGATGGGGGTTCGGGCGAGCAGTACTTC. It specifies CASSPDGGSGEQYF.

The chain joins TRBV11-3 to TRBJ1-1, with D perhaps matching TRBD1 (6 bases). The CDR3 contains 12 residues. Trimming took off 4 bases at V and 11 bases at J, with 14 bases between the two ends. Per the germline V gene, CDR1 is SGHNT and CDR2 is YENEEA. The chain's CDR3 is CASSSTQGTAFF. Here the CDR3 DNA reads TGTGCCAGCAGCTCGACACAGGGAACGGCTTTCTTT.

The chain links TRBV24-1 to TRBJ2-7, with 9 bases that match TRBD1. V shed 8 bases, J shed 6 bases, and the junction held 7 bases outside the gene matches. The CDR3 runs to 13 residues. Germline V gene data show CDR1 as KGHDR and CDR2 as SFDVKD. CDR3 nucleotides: TGTGCCACCAAGGGACAGGGTTCGGGCGAGCAGTACTTC. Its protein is CATKGQGSGEQYF.

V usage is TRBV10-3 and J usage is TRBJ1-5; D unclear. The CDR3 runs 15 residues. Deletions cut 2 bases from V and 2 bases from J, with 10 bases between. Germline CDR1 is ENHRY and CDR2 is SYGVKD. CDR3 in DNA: TGTGCCATCAGTGAGGAGGGTAGGGGCAATCAGCCCCAGCATTTT. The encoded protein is CAISEEGRGNQPQHF.

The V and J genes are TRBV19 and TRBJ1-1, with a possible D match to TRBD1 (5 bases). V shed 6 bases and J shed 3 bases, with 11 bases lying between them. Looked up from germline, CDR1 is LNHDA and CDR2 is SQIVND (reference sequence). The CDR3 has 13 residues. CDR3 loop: CASSLIRDTEAFF. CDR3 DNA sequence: TGTGCCAGTAGCCTCATCAGGGACACTGAAGCTTTCTTT. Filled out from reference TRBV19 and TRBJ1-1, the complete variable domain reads DGGITQSPKYLFRKEGQNVTLSCEQNLNHDAMYWYRQDPGQGLRLIYYSQIVNDFQKGDIAEGYSVSREKKESFPLTVTSAQKNPTAFYLCASSLIRDTEAFFGQGTRLTVV.

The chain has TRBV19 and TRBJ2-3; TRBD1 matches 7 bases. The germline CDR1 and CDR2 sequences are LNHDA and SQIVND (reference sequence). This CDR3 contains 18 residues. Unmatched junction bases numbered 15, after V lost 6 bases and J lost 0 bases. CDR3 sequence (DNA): TGTGCCAGTAGCCGTTTACTCAAGACAGGGACCAGCACAGATACGCAGTATTTT. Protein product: CASSRLLKTGTSTDTQYF.

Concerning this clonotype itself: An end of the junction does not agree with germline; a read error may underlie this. The CDR3 reads CSTRDDRIGGAIAYGELFF. DNA for the CDR3: TGCAGTACTAGAGACGACCGGATTGGGGGGGCTATAGCTTACGGGGAGCTGTTTTTT. The V call is TRBV20-1, the J call TRBJ2-2, with D possibly being TRBD2 (7 bases). Germline V gene lookup returns CDR1 DFQATT and CDR2 SNEGSKA (reference sequence). The CDR3 spans 19 residues.

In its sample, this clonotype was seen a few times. CDR3 bases: TGTGCCAGCAACACAAGGAGGGGGCCGAGGGGCTACACCTTC. Translation: CASNTRRGPRGYTF. The chain is built from TRBV2 and TRBJ1-2; TRBD1 matches at 7 bases. This CDR3 spans 14 amino acids. The J segment lost 8 bases and the V segment lost 7 bases, leaving 13 bases of the junction unmatched. CDR1 and CDR2 (germline): SNHLY, FYNNEI. Variable domain in full (rest from reference TRBV2 and TRBJ1-2): EPEVTQTPSHQVTQMGQEVILRCVPISNHLYFYWYRQILGQKVEFLVSFYNNEISEKSEIFDDQFSVERPDGSNFTLKIRSTKLEDSAMYFCASNTRRGPRGYTFGSGTRLTVV.

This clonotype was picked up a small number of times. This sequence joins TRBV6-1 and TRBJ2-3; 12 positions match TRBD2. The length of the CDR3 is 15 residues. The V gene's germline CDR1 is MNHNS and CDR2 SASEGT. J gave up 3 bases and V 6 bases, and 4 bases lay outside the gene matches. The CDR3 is CASSSGLAGTDTQYF. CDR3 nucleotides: TGTGCCAGCAGCTCTGGACTAGCGGGGACAGATACGCAGTATTTT.